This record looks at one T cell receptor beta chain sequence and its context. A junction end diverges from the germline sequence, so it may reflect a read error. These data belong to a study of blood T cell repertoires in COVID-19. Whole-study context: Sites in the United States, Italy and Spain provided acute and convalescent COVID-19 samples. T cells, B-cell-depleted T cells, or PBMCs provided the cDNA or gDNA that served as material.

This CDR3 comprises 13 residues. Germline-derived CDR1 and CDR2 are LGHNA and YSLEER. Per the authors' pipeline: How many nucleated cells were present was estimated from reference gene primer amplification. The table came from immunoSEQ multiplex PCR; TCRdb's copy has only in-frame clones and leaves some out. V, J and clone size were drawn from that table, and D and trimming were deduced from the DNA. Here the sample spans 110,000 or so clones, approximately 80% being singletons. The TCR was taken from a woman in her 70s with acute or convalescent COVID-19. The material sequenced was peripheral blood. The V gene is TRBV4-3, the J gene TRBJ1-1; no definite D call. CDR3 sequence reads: CASSQDKNSEAFF. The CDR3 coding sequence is TGCGCCAGCAGCCAAGATAAGAACAGTGAAGCTTTCTTT.